A selection of T cell receptor beta chains follows, all from one sample in a study of blood T cell repertoires in COVID-19. Measured with immunoSEQ multiplex PCR; TCRdb has only the in-frame clones, and not every one. This table has fewer than 250,000 clones, around 89% appearing once. Sequencing used peripheral blood. All receptors come from a young man with COVID-19, enrolled during active disease. The CDR3 runs from the conserved cysteine through the conserved F or W. Each record gives: D gene, clone size, V gene, J gene, CDR3 DNA, CDR3 protein. D genes are given only for firm matches. Some rows mark clone size as missing; the rest say once, few, many or name a class of expanded clone.

>NA|NA|TRBV6-4|TRBJ2-4
TGTGCCAGCAGTCCCTCCGTCTTTGCCAAAAACATTCAGTACTTC
CASSPSVFAKNIQYF
>NA|NA|TRBV21-1|TRBJ2-7
TGTGCCAGCAGCAAAGCAAGTAGCGGGAGTAGTTACGAGCAGTACTTC
CASSKASSGSSYEQYF
>TRBD2|NA|TRBV29-1|TRBJ2-1
TGCAGCGTGCTGGGACTAGCGGGCAAATTGGGTGAGCAGTTCTTC
CSVLGLAGKLGEQFF
>NA|NA|TRBV29-1|TRBJ1-5
TGCAGCGTCCTTTCCTTCAATCAGCCCCAGCATTTT
CSVLSFNQPQHF
>NA|NA|TRBV9|TRBJ1-4
TGTGCCAGCAGCTTCGGGACATCAACTAATGAAAAACTGTTTTTT
CASSFGTSTNEKLFF
>TRBD2|NA|TRBV6-6|TRBJ2-1
TGTGCCAGCACCTTACGGCTAGCGGGAGGAATACAGTTCTTC
CASTLRLAGGIQFF
>NA|NA|TRBV12-3/TRBV12-4|TRBJ2-7
TGTGCCAGCAGTTTAACTCTCTCCTACGAGCAGTACTTC
CASSLTLSYEQYF
>NA|few|TRBV15|TRBJ2-3
TGTGCCACCAGCAGAGATGGACTACTAAACACAGATACGCAGTATTTT
CATSRDGLLNTDTQYF
>TRBD1|NA|TRBV5-5|TRBJ2-5
TGTGCCAGCAGCGCCGGACAGGGCCAAGGGACCCAGTACTTC
CASSAGQGQGTQYF
>TRBD1|NA|TRBV5-4|TRBJ2-7
TGTGCCAGCAGCTTGGTGGGACAGTTCTCCGAGCAGTACTTC
CASSLVGQFSEQYF
>NA|NA|TRBV29-1|TRBJ1-2
TGCAGCGTTGACGGTCGACTCAATTATGGCTACACCTTC
CSVDGRLNYGYTF
>NA|NA|TRBV5-5|TRBJ1-3
TGTGCCAGCAGACTGATCTCTGGAAACACCATATATTTT
CASRLISGNTIYF
>TRBD2|NA|TRBV19|TRBJ2-1
TGTGCCAGTAGGAGGCAGGGAGGGGACAATGAGCAGTTCTTC
CASRRQGGDNEQFF
>TRBD1|once|TRBV6-5|TRBJ2-3
TGTGCCAGCAGTCCAGGGGGCGGGTTAGATACGCAGTATTTT
CASSPGGGLDTQYF
>NA|NA|TRBV6-2/TRBV6-3|TRBJ1-1
TGTGCCAGCAGCCCCAGGTACACTGAAGCTTTCTTT
CASSPRYTEAFF
>NA|NA|TRBV19|TRBJ1-1
TGTGCCAGTAGTACGCAGGGCGGGAACACTGAAGCTTTCTTT
CASSTQGGNTEAFF
>NA|NA|TRBV5-1|TRBJ2-3
TGCGCCAGCAGCTTGGATCTGGGAGGTACAGATACGCAGTATTTT
CASSLDLGGTDTQYF
>TRBD1|NA|TRBV7-3|TRBJ1-2
TGTGCCAGCAGGAAGACAGGGGGACCCGATAACTATGGCTACACCTTC
CASRKTGGPDNYGYTF
>TRBD1|NA|TRBV24-1|TRBJ2-7
TGTGCCACCAGTGATTTGCGGCAGGGGGCTTACGAGCAGTACTTC
CATSDLRQGAYEQYF
>NA|NA|TRBV27|TRBJ2-7
TGTGCCAGCCACCCCGTCGGTTATAGGGACTCCTCCTACGAGCAGTACTTC
CASHPVGYRDSSYEQYF
>NA|NA|TRBV12-5|TRBJ2-2
TGTGCTAGTGGTTTGGTAGTGGGAGCCGGGGAGCTGTTTTTT
CASGLVVGAGELFF
>NA|NA|TRBV11-3|TRBJ2-1
TGTGCCAGCAGCTTTCAGGAGGGGTCCGAGCAGTTCTTC
CASSFQEGSEQFF
>NA|once|TRBV28|TRBJ1-6
TGTGCCAGCAGTTTAAACAGTTATAATTCACCCCTCCACTTT
CASSLNSYNSPLHF
>TRBD1|NA|TRBV4-2|TRBJ2-7
TGTGCCAGCAGCCTCCGGGACAGGGGATTCTACGAGCAGTACTTC
CASSLRDRGFYEQYF
>NA|once|TRBV2|TRBJ2-3
TGTGCCAGCAGTGACCTGGATACGCAGTATTTT
CASSDLDTQYF
>NA|NA|TRBV9|TRBJ2-3
TGTGCCAGCAGAAGCAGCGGTACAGATACGCAGTATTTT
CASRSSGTDTQYF
>NA|NA|TRBV7-9|TRBJ2-7
TGTGCCAGCAGCTTATCAGGCAGCAGCTCCTACGAGCAGTACTTC
CASSLSGSSSYEQYF
>TRBD2|NA|TRBV11-3|TRBJ2-2
TGTGCCAGCAGCCCCTGGTCGGCGGGGGAGCCCACCGGGGAGCTGTTTTTT
CASSPWSAGEPTGELFF